The source of this T cell receptor beta chain is a study of shared clonotypes between healthy human individuals. Overall study results and limits: Unshared clonotypes carried lower generation probabilities than those common to all four donors. Inspection by rarefaction showed sorted-subset sequencing to be incomplete despite large depth.

On this clone: Its antigen remains unidentified.

Generated by immunoSEQ multiplex PCR, the TCRdb table keeps only in-frame clones and is missing some. The repertoire has roughly 1,600,000 clones, 98% of them found once; the top ten carry 0.36%. Trimming pared 1 base from V and 3 bases from J, leaving 12 bases between. Germline V gene sequence: CDR1 SGDLS, CDR2 YYNGEE. CDR3 length: 15 residues. The chain has TRBV9 and TRBJ2-3; no clear D. The sequenced sample was naive CD4+ T cells sorted from blood. Subset: CD45RA+ positively selected. The TCR originated in a man aged 30 to 39 in good health. CDR3: CASSVTERQTDTQYF. Here the CDR3 DNA reads TGTGCCAGCAGCGTAACGGAGCGCCAAACAGATACGCAGTATTTT.